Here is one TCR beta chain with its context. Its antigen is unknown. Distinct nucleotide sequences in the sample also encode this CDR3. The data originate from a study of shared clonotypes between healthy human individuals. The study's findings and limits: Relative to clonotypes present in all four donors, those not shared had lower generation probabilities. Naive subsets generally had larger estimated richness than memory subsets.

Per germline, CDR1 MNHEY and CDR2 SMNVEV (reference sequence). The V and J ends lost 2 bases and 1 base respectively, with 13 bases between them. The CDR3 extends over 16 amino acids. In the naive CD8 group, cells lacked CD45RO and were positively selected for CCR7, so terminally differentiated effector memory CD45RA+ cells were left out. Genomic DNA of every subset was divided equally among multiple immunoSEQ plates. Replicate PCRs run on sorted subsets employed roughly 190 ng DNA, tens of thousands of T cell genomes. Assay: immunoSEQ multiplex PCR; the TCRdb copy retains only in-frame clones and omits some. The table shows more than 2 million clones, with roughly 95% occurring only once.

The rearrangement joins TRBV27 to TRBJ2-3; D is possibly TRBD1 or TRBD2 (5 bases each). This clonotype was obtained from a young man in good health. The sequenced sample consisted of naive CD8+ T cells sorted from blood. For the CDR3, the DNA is TGTGCCAGCAGTTTAGGCCCAGGGAGCGGCACAGATACGCAGTATTTT. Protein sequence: CASSLGPGSGTDTQYF.